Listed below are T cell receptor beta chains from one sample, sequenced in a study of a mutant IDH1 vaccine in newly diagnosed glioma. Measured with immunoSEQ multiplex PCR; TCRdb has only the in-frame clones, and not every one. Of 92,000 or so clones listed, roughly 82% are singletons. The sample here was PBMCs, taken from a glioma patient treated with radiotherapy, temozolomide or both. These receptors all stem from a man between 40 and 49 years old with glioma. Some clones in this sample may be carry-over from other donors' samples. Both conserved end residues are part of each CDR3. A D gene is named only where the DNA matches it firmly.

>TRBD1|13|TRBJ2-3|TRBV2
CASSLTGGDTQYF
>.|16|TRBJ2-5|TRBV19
CASSIGVWDRLETQYF
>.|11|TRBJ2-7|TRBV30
CAWRNSQVQYF
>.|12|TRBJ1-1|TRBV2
CASSARSLVAFF
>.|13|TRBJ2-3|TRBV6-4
CASSVQRADTQYF
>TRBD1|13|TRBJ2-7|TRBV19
CASSRDRGYEQYF
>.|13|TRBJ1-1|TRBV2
CASSVGTNTEAFF
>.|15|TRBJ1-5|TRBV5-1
CASSLGTGTNQPQHF
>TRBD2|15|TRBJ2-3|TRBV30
CAWSNSGGVGDTQYF
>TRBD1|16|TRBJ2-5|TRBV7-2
CASSLGGGTGEETQYF
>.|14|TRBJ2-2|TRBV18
CASSPPPYTGELFF
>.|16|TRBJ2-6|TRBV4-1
CASSQVRGTGANVLTF
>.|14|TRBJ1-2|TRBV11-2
CASSPGGVSGGYTF
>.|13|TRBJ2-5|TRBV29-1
CSVDPDYQETQYF
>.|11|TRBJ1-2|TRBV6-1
CASRANYGYTF
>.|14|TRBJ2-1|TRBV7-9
CASSTRGGYNEQFF
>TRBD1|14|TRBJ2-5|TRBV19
CASRNRDRAMAQYF
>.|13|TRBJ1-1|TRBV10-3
CAISGGSDTEAFF
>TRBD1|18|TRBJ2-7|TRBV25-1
CASSEVEGDRTLVIGQYF
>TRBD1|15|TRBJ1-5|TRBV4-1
CASSRTGLGDQPQHF
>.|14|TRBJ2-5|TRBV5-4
CASRKQEHPREQYF
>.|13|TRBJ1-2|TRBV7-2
CASSSGVVGGYTF
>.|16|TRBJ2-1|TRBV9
CASSVVPSPVYNEQFF
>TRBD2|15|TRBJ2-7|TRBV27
CASSSGPGGAYEQYF